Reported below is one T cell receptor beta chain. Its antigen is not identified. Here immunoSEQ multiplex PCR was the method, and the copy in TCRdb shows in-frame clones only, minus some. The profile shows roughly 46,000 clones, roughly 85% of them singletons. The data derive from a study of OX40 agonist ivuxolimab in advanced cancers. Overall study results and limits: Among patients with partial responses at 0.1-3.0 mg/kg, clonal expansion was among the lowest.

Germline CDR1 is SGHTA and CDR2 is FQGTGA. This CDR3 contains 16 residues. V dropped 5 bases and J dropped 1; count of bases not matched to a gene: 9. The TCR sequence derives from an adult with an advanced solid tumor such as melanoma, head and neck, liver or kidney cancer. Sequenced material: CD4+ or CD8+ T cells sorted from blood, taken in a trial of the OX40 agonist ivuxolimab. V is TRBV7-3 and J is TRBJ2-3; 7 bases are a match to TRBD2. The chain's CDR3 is CASSPSAGVGTDTQYF. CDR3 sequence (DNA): TGTGCCAGCAGCCCCTCTGCGGGGGTAGGCACAGATACGCAGTATTTT.